Listed here are 10 T cell receptor beta chains from one sample, sequenced in a study of Ad26.COV2.S vaccination and SARS-CoV-2 variants. Documented treatment: around 19 received Ad26.COV2.S at low or high dose, single or two shots; roughly five received placebo; per-sample allocation not given. All samples were drawn on day 63, counting from the first vaccine or placebo injection. Sequencing was performed with immunoSEQ multiplex PCR; in TCRdb, only in-frame clones are kept and a portion is missing. The table has around 400,000 clones, about 89% seen once. The sequencing used peripheral blood, collected in a trial of Ad26.COV2.S vaccine versus placebo. These receptors were obtained from a person between 18 and 65 years old who received the Ad26.COV2.S COVID-19 vaccine or a placebo.

The chain uses TRBV6-5 and TRBJ1-2; 7 nucleotides line up with TRBD1. Trimming cost V 6 bases and J 1 base; bases outside gene matches: 5. CDR1 and CDR2 from the germline V gene are MNHEY and SVGAGI. The CDR3 length is 14 residues. CDR3 bases: TGTGCCAGCAGACCAGACAGGGTTAACTATGGCTACACCTTC. Translating it yields CASRPDRVNYGYTF.

The V gene is TRBV12-3 or TRBV12-4, the J gene TRBJ1-1; D remains unclear. The CDR3 sequence is 11 residues long. V dropped 3 bases and J dropped 3 bases, with 2 bases sitting between them. Here the CDR3 reads CASSLDTEAFF. The CDR3 bases are TGTGCCAGCAGTTTGGACACTGAAGCTTTCTTT.

This chain connects TRBV7-8 to TRBJ2-2; D possibly corresponds to TRBD1 (6 bases). V lost 1 base to trimming and J lost 3 bases, with 18 bases between them. CDR3 length equals 18 residues. Germline V gene data show CDR1 as SGHVS and CDR2 as FQNEAQ. The CDR3 region is CASSLGGRLIPDTGELFF. The CDR3 DNA sequence: TGTGCCAGCAGCTTAGGGGGGCGCCTCATCCCCGACACCGGGGAGCTGTTTTTT. The variable domain in full, with the rest retrieved from reference TRBV7-8 and TRBJ2-2, is GAGVSQSPRYKVAKRGQDVALRCDPISGHVSLFWYQQALGQGPEFLTYFQNEAQLDKSGLPSDRFFAERPEGSVSTLKIQRTQQEDSAVYLCASSLGGRLIPDTGELFFGEGSRLTVL.

CDR3 amino acids: CAWSGDLLGTQYF. CDR3 DNA sequence: TGTGCCTGGAGTGGGGACTTACTCGGTACGCAGTATTTT. This chain uses TRBV30 with TRBJ2-3, with D possibly matching TRBD2 (6 bases). This CDR3 is built from 13 residues. Germline CDR1 and CDR2: GTSNPN and SVGIG (reference sequence). V was trimmed by 1 base and J by 8 bases, leaving 13 bases between them. The full variable domain, with the rest looked up from reference TRBV30 and TRBJ2-3, is SQTIHQWPATLVQPVGSPLSLECTVEGTSNPNLYWYRQAAGRGLQLLFYSVGIGQISSEVPQNLSASRPQDRQFILSSKKLLLSDSGFYLCAWSGDLLGTQYFGPGTRLTVL.

The chain couples TRBV5-1 to TRBJ2-2; no reliable D call. The V and J ends lost 2 bases and 4 bases respectively, with 15 bases between them. The CDR3 loop spans 16 amino acids. The V gene's germline CDR1 is SGHRS and CDR2 YFSETQ. CDR3 sequence reads: CASSLTPTPATGELFF. DNA of the CDR3: TGCGCCAGCAGCTTAACCCCCACTCCTGCCACCGGGGAGCTGTTTTTT.

The genes are TRBV11-3 and TRBJ2-2, with a possible D match to TRBD2 (6 bases). Trimming took off 1 base at V and 6 bases at J, with 12 bases between the two ends. Germline V gene sequence: CDR1 SGHNT, CDR2 YENEEA. The CDR3 covers 15 residues. DNA for the CDR3: TGTGCCAGCAGCTTAGTTGGAGGGGCCGCCGGGGAGCTGTTTTTT. Translating gives CASSLVGGAAGELFF.

The CDR3 reads CASNQGSYEQYF. In DNA, the CDR3 is TGTGCCAGCAATCAGGGGTCCTACGAGCAGTACTTC. V usage is TRBV28 and J usage is TRBJ2-7; the D gene is possibly TRBD1 (6 bases). V was pared by 7 bases and J by 1 base, with 8 bases between. CDR1 and CDR2 from the germline V gene are MDHEN and SYDVKM. There are 12 residues in the CDR3.

This sequence joins TRBV5-6 and TRBJ2-2; 7 bases are a match to TRBD1. CDR3 length equals 14 residues. The J segment lost 7 bases and the V segment lost 1 base, leaving 4 bases of the junction unmatched. Germline values: CDR1 SGHDT, CDR2 YYEEEE. The CDR3 sequence: CASSLKGAGGELFF. The CDR3 DNA is TGTGCCAGCAGCTTGAAGGGGGCAGGCGGGGAGCTGTTTTTT.

V is TRBV28 and J is TRBJ1-5; D is possibly TRBD1 (5 bases). This CDR3 region has 14 residues. With 6 bases removed from V and 6 bases from J, the gap between germline ends came to 15 bases. Germline V gives CDR1 MDHEN, CDR2 SYDVKM. As DNA, the CDR3 is TGTGCCAGCAGACTCCAGGGAGTCGGTCAGCCCCAGCATTTT. Translation gives CASRLQGVGQPQHF.

This rearrangement joins TRBV12-3 or TRBV12-4 to TRBJ1-4; D remains ambiguous. The CDR3 spans 13 residues. V lost 3 bases to trimming and J lost 3 bases, with 5 bases between them. This CDR3 is CASSFVPNEKLFF. Here the CDR3 DNA reads TGTGCCAGCAGTTTTGTCCCTAATGAAAAACTGTTTTTT.